The 15 T cell receptor beta chains given below trace back to one sample, sequenced in a study of CD8 T cells in ankylosing spondylitis. Using its own MiXCR run on the 5' RACE reads, TCRdb lists one record per CDR3 protein. The table includes about 300,000 distinct CDR3 sequences, 20% detected once. Sequenced sample: blood, either unsorted or a sorted T cell fraction (not recorded which). The receptors come from a female donor with ankylosing spondylitis or in good health (not recorded which).

This clonotype was recorded a few times. This sequence joins TRBV29-1 and TRBJ2-7, with 8 bases lining up with TRBD1. CDR3 size: 12 residues. CDR1 and CDR2 from the germline V gene are SQVTM and ANQGSEA. Unmatched junction bases numbered 7, after V lost 7 bases and J lost 5 bases. CDR3 nucleotides: TGCAGCGCGCGCCCAGGGGGCAACGAGCAGTACTTC. It yields the protein CSARPGGNEQYF.

V and J are TRBV7-2 and TRBJ2-5; the D gene could be TRBD1 or TRBD2 (7 bases each). Trimming pared 2 bases from V and 5 bases from J, leaving 12 bases between. Germline assignment: CDR1 SGHTA and CDR2 FQGNSA. The CDR3 length is 14 residues. This CDR3 reads CASSLIQGGETQYF. CDR3 bases: TGTGCCAGCAGCTTAATTCAGGGGGGGGAGACCCAGTACTTC.

The CDR3 coding sequence is TGTGCCAGCAGTATAACCTATAACGGGGAGCTGTTTTTT. Amino acids: CASSITYNGELFF. V gene TRBV6-2 or TRBV6-3 combines with J gene TRBJ2-2; D remains unclear. V lost 5 bases to trimming and J lost 7 bases, with 11 bases between them. Germline assignment: CDR1 MNHEY and CDR2 SVGEGT. The CDR3 is made up of 13 amino acids.

This clonotype was seen just once. The chain recombines TRBV6-5 with TRBJ2-2; D perhaps matches TRBD1 (5 bases). The V end lost 0 bases, the J end lost 6 bases, and 11 bases lay between the germline ends. This CDR3 spans 15 amino acids. CDR1 and CDR2 from the germline V gene are MNHEY and SVGAGI. CDR3 sequence: CASSYSTWGSGELFF. In DNA form, the CDR3 reads TGTGCCAGCAGTTACTCAACATGGGGCTCCGGGGAGCTGTTTTTT.

The chain links TRBV7-3 to TRBJ1-6; 7 bases are a match to TRBD1. Trimming removed 5 bases from V and 7 bases from J; junction bases left unmatched: 8. CDR1 is SGHTA and CDR2 is FQGTGA in the germline V gene. This CDR3 spans 15 amino acids. The CDR3 here is CASSREGGLNSPLHF. The CDR3 nucleotides are TGTGCCAGCAGCCGGGAAGGGGGCCTAAATTCACCCCTCCACTTT.

V gene TRBV20-1 combines with J gene TRBJ2-4; 13 bases line up with TRBD2. The germline V gene has CDR1 DFQATT and CDR2 SNEGSKA (reference sequence). The CDR3 has 16 amino acids. The ends lost 6 bases at V and 0 bases at J; junction bases unmatched: 5. The CDR3 nucleotides are TGCAGTGCCGGGACTAGCGGGACCATAGCCAAAAACATTCAGTACTTC. Protein: CSAGTSGTIAKNIQYF.

Only a few counts were recorded for this clonotype. This rearrangement joins TRBV5-1 to TRBJ2-2; 12 bases agree with TRBD2. V lost 0 bases and J lost 2; bases outside the gene matches: 2. The CDR3 consists of 17 residues. From germline, CDR1 is SGHRS and CDR2 YFSETQ. CDR3 bases: TGCGCCAGCAGCTTGGGGACTAGCGGGATTAACACCGGGGAGCTGTTTTTT. It translates to CASSLGTSGINTGELFF.

The chain joins TRBV4-3 to TRBJ2-3, with a tentative D call TRBD1 (8 bases). V lost 0 bases to trimming and J lost 6 bases, with 16 bases between them. The CDR3 has 16 amino acids. CDR1 and CDR2 from the germline V gene are LGHNA and YSLEER. The DNA of the CDR3 is TGCGCCAGCAGCCAAGAGGGAGGGCAGGGGGCCGATACGCAGTATTTT. This encodes CASSQEGGQGADTQYF.

This clonotype was seen a handful of times. This rearrangement joins TRBV7-3 to TRBJ2-5; D not certain. The CDR3 consists of 15 residues. V was cut by 5 bases and J by 5 bases, with 18 bases left in between. CDR1 and CDR2 from the germline V gene are SGHTA and FQGTGA. The CDR3 reads CASSPGPKGSETQYF. In nucleotides, the CDR3 is TGTGCCAGCAGCCCCGGACCCAAAGGGTCGGAGACCCAGTACTTC.

This clonotype has ten or more counts. V gene TRBV9 combines with J gene TRBJ2-3; D unresolved. CDR3 length equals 13 residues. Trimming took off 0 bases at V and 1 base at J, with 3 bases between the two ends. Germline values: CDR1 SGDLS, CDR2 YYNGEE. The CDR3 DNA reads TGTGCCAGCAGCGTAGGGGGCACAGATACGCAGTATTTT. Its protein product is CASSVGGTDTQYF.

The J gene is TRBJ2-3, the V gene TRBV12-3 or TRBV12-4; a possible D gene is TRBD2 (5 bases). V was trimmed by 5 bases and J by 7 bases, leaving 16 bases between them. This CDR3 has 14 amino acids. The CDR3 DNA is TGTGCCAGCAGTCCCCCCCGGGGTGAGAATACGCAGTATTTT. Amino acid sequence: CASSPPRGENTQYF.

This clonotype was observed many times. The chain couples TRBV20-1 to TRBJ2-2; D is unresolved. Trimming pared 2 bases from V and 2 bases from J, leaving 3 bases between. This CDR3 contains 12 residues. CDR1 and CDR2 (germline): DFQATT, SNEGSKA (reference sequence). CDR3 DNA: TGCAGTGCTAGAAGAAACACCGGGGAGCTGTTTTTT. Translating it yields CSARRNTGELFF.

This clonotype was counted between two and nine times. This chain connects TRBV12-3 or TRBV12-4 to TRBJ2-1; 9 positions agree with TRBD1. CDR3 length equals 14 residues. The V gene end was trimmed by 7 bases and the J gene end by 4 bases; junction bases not matched to a gene: 5. The CDR3, as DNA: TGTGCCAGCAAACCCGGGACAGGGTACAATGAGCAGTTCTTC. Translating gives CASKPGTGYNEQFF.

This chain links TRBV12-3 or TRBV12-4 with TRBJ2-2; perhaps D is TRBD1 or TRBD2 (6 bases each). The CDR3 length is 12 residues. With 7 bases removed from V and 11 bases from J, the gap between germline ends came to 14 bases. The CDR3 bases are TGTGCCAGCACCCTAGGGGGAGGAGAGCTGTTTTTT. Protein: CASTLGGGELFF.

This clonotype was observed a few times. This sequence joins TRBV18 and TRBJ2-7, with 9 bases identical to TRBD2. Germline V gene lookup returns CDR1 KGHSH and CDR2 LQKENI. The CDR3 is 14 amino acids. Germline trimming cut 8 bases from V and 3 bases from J; bases unmatched to any gene: 8. The CDR3 DNA sequence: TGTGCCAGCGGCCCGGGACTAGCAGGCTACGAGCAGTACTTC. Encoded protein: CASGPGLAGYEQYF.